These 12 T cell receptor beta chains were all obtained from the same sample, sequenced in a study of identical twins. TCRdb fed the 5' RACE reads into MiXCR, producing one record per CDR3 protein. The repertoire holds about 690,000 distinct CDR3 sequences, 5.5% to 6.5% seen once, with 1.5% to 2% in the top ten. Sequencing was carried out using naive T cells sorted from blood. Every receptor here comes from a man aged 18 to 29 in good health.

This clonotype was counted ten times or more. V is TRBV5-1 and J is TRBJ2-5; a possible D gene is TRBD2 (6 bases). V was trimmed by 4 bases and J by 2 bases, leaving 21 bases between them. In germline, CDR1 is SGHRS, CDR2 YFSETQ. This CDR3 contains 17 residues. The CDR3 loop is CASSPMGSTRVQETQYF. CDR3 sequence (DNA): TGCGCCAGCAGCCCAATGGGGTCGACTAGAGTTCAAGAGACCCAGTACTTC.

The chain combines TRBV20-1 with TRBJ2-3; either TRBD1 or TRBD2 may fit D (5 bases each). CDR1 DFQATT and CDR2 SNEGSKA come from the germline V gene (reference sequence). There are 14 residues in the CDR3. V was shortened by 3 bases and J by 3 bases, with 13 bases between the two germline ends. CDR3 bases: TGCAGTGCTAGCAGGGCGGGCGCGACAGATACGCAGTATTTT. It encodes CSASRAGATDTQYF.

Many counts were recorded for this clonotype. The chain joins TRBV12-3 or TRBV12-4 to TRBJ2-5; 7 nucleotides align to TRBD1. The length of the CDR3 is 16 residues. The junction had 12 bases not matched to a gene; V was cut back by 3 bases and J by 5 bases. The CDR3 DNA follows: TGTGCCAGCAGTTTTTCGGTACAGGGGCAACGGGAGACCCAGTACTTC. Translation gives CASSFSVQGQRETQYF.

V gene TRBV20-1 combines with J gene TRBJ2-7, with TRBD1 as a possible D gene (5 bases). CDR3 length: 15 residues. Germline CDR1 DFQATT, CDR2 SNEGSKA (reference sequence). Between the trimmed V and J ends, which lost 1 base and 5 bases, there was a span of 18 bases. The CDR3 coding sequence is TGCAGTGCTAGAGGGGTGGCAGGGTATAACGACGAGCAGTACTTC. This sequence encodes CSARGVAGYNDEQYF.

This clonotype was seen more than once but under ten times. The rearrangement links TRBV6-4 to TRBJ1-5; D possibly corresponds to TRBD1 (6 bases). Trimming left V 8 bases short and J 3 bases short, with 17 bases between. The CDR3 totals 15 residues. Looked up from germline, CDR1 is MRHNA and CDR2 is SNTAGT. CDR3 sequence reads: CASSDRMGPNQPQHF. CDR3 sequence (DNA): TGTGCCAGCTCCGACAGGATGGGTCCCAATCAGCCCCAGCATTTT.

The chain carries TRBV7-2 and TRBJ1-5; tentatively, D is TRBD1 (5 bases). This CDR3 is 14 amino acids long. CDR1 is SGHTA and CDR2 is FQGNSA in the germline V gene. V was shortened by 0 bases and J by 6 bases, with 9 bases between the two germline ends. The CDR3 sequence is CASSLARGSQPQHF. For the CDR3, the DNA is TGTGCCAGCAGCTTAGCCCGGGGCAGTCAGCCCCAGCATTTT.

This clonotype was counted at least ten times. The chain carries TRBV5-6 and TRBJ1-4; no clear D gene. This CDR3 contains 14 residues. V lost 2 bases to trimming and J lost 0 bases, with 5 bases between them. Germline CDR1 SGHDT, CDR2 YYEEEE. The chain's CDR3 is CASSFRATNEKLFF. The CDR3 region has the DNA TGTGCCAGCAGCTTTCGGGCAACTAATGAAAAACTGTTTTTT.

The CDR3 coding sequence is TGTGCCAGCAGCGTCCATTGGACAGGGGGAGGCGAGCAGTACTTC. Translating it yields CASSVHWTGGGEQYF. The rearrangement joins TRBV25-1 to TRBJ2-7; 10 bases agree with TRBD1. This CDR3 has 15 residues. CDR1 and CDR2 (germline): MGHDK, SYGVNS. V lost 6 bases and J lost 6; bases outside the gene matches: 11.

This clonotype was observed at least ten times. The V call is TRBV12-3 or TRBV12-4, the J call TRBJ1-2, with a weak D call TRBD1 (5 bases). CDR3 length: 13 residues. The V and J ends lost 2 bases and 7 bases respectively, with 11 bases between them. CDR3 nucleotide sequence: TGTGCCAGCAGTTTACTGGGGGTTGGTGGCTACACCTTC. It translates to CASSLLGVGGYTF.

Ten or more counts support this clonotype. V usage is TRBV5-5 and J usage is TRBJ2-5, with 8 bases identical to TRBD2. The CDR3 loop spans 16 amino acids. Germline values: CDR1 SGHKS, CDR2 YYEKEE (reference sequence). Trimming at V came to 4 bases and at J to 0 bases, leaving 8 bases not matched to a gene. The CDR3 loop is CASSLGASGYQETQYF. CDR3 DNA sequence: TGTGCCAGCAGCCTTGGCGCTAGCGGGTACCAAGAGACCCAGTACTTC.

This clonotype was recorded many times. This chain links TRBV25-1 with TRBJ1-1; unclear D gene. The CDR3 spans 15 residues. Trimming pared 1 base from V and 0 bases from J, leaving 9 bases between. Germline-derived CDR1 and CDR2 are MGHDK and SYGVNS. CDR3 residues: CASSESGKLNTEAFF. In nucleotides, the CDR3 is TGTGCCAGCAGTGAATCCGGTAAGCTGAACACTGAAGCTTTCTTT. Complete variable domain (other parts from reference TRBV25-1 and TRBJ1-1): EADIYQTPRYLVIGTGKKITLECSQTMGHDKMYWYQQDPGMELHLIHYSYGVNSTEKGDLSSESTVSRIRTEHFPLTLESARPSHTSQYLCASSESGKLNTEAFFGQGTRLTVV.

The V and J genes are TRBV7-2 and TRBJ2-5; D gene uncertain. The CDR3 has 14 amino acids. Germline V gives CDR1 SGHTA, CDR2 FQGNSA. Trimming removed 4 bases at V and 1 base at J, with 10 bases between. The CDR3 nucleotides read TGTGCCAGCAGCTCGAGGACCCTCCAAGAGACCCAGTACTTC. Residues: CASSSRTLQETQYF.